The clone carrying this TCR beta chain was counted a few times. Its specificity is not known. This sample is part of a study of cytomegalovirus exposure and HLA in healthy donors. The study's findings and limits: Later analysis associated a missense DCLRE1C variant with TCR beta V- and J-gene trimming.

PCR primers comprised 60 Vbeta and 13 Jbeta primers. TCRdb's table, derived via immunoSEQ multiplex PCR, lists solely in-frame clones and lacks some. The repertoire holds more than 80,000 clones, with 70% to 85% as singletons. The germline V gene encodes CDR1 MGHDK and CDR2 SYGVNS. CDR3 size: 15 residues. V dropped 3 bases and J dropped 3 bases, with 11 bases sitting between them. The sequencing input was PBMCs. This chain links TRBV25-1 with TRBJ2-2, with D possibly TRBD2 on 5 matching bases. The TCR originated in a boy younger than 18 in good health and CMV-seronegative. CDR3 DNA: TGTGCCAGCAGTGATCGGACTGGGCACACCGGGGAGCTGTTTTTT. This gives the protein CASSDRTGHTGELFF.